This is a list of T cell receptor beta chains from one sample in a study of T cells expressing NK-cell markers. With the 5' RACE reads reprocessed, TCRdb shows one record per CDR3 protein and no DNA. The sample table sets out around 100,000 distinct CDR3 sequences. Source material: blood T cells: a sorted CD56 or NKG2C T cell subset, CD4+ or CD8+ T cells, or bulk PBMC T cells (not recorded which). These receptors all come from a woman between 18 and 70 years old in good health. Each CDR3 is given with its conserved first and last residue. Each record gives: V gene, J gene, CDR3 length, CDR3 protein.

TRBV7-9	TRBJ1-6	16	CASSRENGRGDSPLHF
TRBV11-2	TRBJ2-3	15	CASSLAGPSTDTQYF
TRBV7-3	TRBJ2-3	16	CASSPSPGTPTGGQYF
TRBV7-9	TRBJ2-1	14	CASSLGQGADEQFF
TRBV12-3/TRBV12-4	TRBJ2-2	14	CASSPSRYTGELFF
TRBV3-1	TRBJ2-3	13	CASSGDPRPTQYF
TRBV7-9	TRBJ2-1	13	CASSPRDYNEQFF
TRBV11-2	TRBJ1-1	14	CASSFGSLNTEAFF
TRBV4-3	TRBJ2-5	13	CASSQGTDGIQYF
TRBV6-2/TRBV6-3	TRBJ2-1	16	CASSPGTGGFYNEQFF
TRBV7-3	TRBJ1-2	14	CASSYGQGPDGYTF
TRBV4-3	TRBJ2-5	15	CASSQEFTDQETQYF
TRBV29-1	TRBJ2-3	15	CSVEDRDRITDTQYF
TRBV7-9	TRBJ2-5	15	CASSQGLAGEETQYF
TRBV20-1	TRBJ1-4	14	CSARWGTTNEKLFF
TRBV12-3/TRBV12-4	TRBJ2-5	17	CASSLIDGGPQQETQYF
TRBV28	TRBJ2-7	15	CASSSSQGAVNEQYF
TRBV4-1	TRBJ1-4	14	CASSTGVANEKLFF
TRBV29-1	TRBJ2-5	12	CSVVGTQETQYF
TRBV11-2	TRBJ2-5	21	CASSFRRGPGGWTGAQETQYF
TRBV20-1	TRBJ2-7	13	CSALAGGEWEQYF
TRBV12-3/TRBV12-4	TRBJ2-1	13	CASSPSWVNEQFF
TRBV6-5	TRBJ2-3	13	CASSYPGSDTQYF
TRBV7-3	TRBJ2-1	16	CASSLDRVNSYNEQFF
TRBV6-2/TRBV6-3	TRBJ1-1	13	CASSDRGNTEAFF
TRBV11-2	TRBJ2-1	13	CASGGSSYNEQFF
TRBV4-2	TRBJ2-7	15	CASSQGLAGNYEQYF
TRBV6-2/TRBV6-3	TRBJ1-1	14	CASSPLREATEAFF
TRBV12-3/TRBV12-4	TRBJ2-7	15	CASSLGGQGAYEQYF
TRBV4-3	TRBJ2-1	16	CASSQGGTGPYNEQFF
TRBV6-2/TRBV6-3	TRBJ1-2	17	CASSTWRVGNPNYGYTF
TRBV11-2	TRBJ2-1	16	CASSDPMREMNNEQFF
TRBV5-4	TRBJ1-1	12	CASSWGATEAFF
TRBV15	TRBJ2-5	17	CATSNPQGGPYQETQYF
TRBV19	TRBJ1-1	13	CASSGLSDTEAFF
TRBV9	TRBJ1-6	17	CASSVEQRGTYNSPLHF
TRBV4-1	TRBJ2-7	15	CASSQLGTSGFEQYF
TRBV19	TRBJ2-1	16	CASTLGKEPAYNEQFF
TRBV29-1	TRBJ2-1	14	CSVVAGGFGNEQFF
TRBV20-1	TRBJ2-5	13	CSVLEGMRETQYF
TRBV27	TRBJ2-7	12	CASSLSGVEQYF
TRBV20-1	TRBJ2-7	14	CSARSRDLTYEQYF
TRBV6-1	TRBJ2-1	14	CASSNTGGADEQFF
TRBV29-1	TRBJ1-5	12	CSVVLLAGTQHF
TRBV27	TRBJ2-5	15	CAPTIWGRLQETQYF
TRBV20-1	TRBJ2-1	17	CSARAPRPGSSYNEQFF